The 10 T cell receptor beta chains presented below share a single source sample, sequenced in a study of response to subunit inactivated influenza vaccine. MiXCR, run by TCRdb on the RT-PCR reads, gives a single entry per CDR3 protein. The table has about 170,000 distinct CDR3 sequences, about 10% seen once. The sample consisted of CD8+ T cells sorted from PBMCs, taken less than 30 months after vaccination. These receptor sequences come from a man aged 50 to 69 who received an inactivated influenza vaccine.

There are a few counts of this clonotype. The chain couples TRBV29-1 to TRBJ1-1, with 10 bases aligning to TRBD1. Per the germline V gene, CDR1 is SQVTM and CDR2 is ANQGSEA. J lost 5 bases, V lost 3 bases, and 6 bases had no gene match. This CDR3 region has 14 residues. The CDR3 nucleotides read TGCAGCGTTGACGATGACAGGGGGCCTACTGAAGCTTTCTTT. This translates into CSVDDDRGPTEAFF.

This clonotype was recorded many times. V usage is TRBV10-3 and J usage is TRBJ2-1, with TRBD1 as a possible D gene (5 bases). Germline V gene data show CDR1 as ENHRY and CDR2 as SYGVKD. The CDR3 length is 16 residues. V was pared by 7 bases and J by 2 bases, with 18 bases between. CDR3 region: CAIMSTGGVPYNEQFF. Here the CDR3 DNA reads TGTGCCATCATGTCCACAGGTGGCGTCCCCTACAATGAGCAGTTCTTC.

The rearrangement joins TRBV6-2 or TRBV6-3 to TRBJ2-7; 9 bases are a match to TRBD2. Trimming at V came to 5 bases and at J to 0 bases, leaving 2 bases not matched to a gene. The germline V gene encodes CDR1 MNHEY and CDR2 SVGEGT. CDR3 length equals 14 residues. The CDR3 nucleotides read TGTGCCAGCAGTCTAGCGGGGACCTCCTACGAGCAGTACTTC. Its translation: CASSLAGTSYEQYF.

This sequence joins TRBV7-2 and TRBJ2-1; D perhaps matches TRBD2 (6 bases). The CDR3 contains 18 residues. The germline V gene encodes CDR1 SGHTA and CDR2 FQGNSA. The ends were cut back, 0 bases at V and 4 bases at J, with 19 bases in the middle. The CDR3 here is CASSLALVGGRRYNEQFF. In DNA form, the CDR3 reads TGTGCCAGCAGCTTAGCGTTGGTTGGGGGGAGGCGTTACAATGAGCAGTTCTTC.

This clonotype occurred a few times. The chain has TRBV4-2 and TRBJ2-1; D may be TRBD1 or TRBD2 (5 bases each). Trimming removed 1 base at V and 7 bases at J, with 17 bases between. This CDR3 is 16 amino acids long. CDR1 and CDR2 from the germline V gene are LGHNA and YNFKEQ. DNA of the CDR3: TGTGCCAGCAGCCAAGGCTCTGGGGGAGTGAGAAATGAGCAGTTCTTC. The encoded protein is CASSQGSGGVRNEQFF.

This clonotype was counted a few times. The genes are TRBV7-2 and TRBJ2-7; D uncertain. V dropped 1 base and J dropped 3 bases, with 16 bases sitting between them. CDR3 length: 16 residues. Germline V gene data show CDR1 as SGHTA and CDR2 as FQGNSA. DNA of the CDR3: TGTGCCAGCAGCTTAGGGGGAAACCTAATATACTACGAGCAGTACTTC. Protein sequence: CASSLGGNLIYYEQYF.

This clonotype was seen at least ten times. The rearrangement uses TRBV7-2 and TRBJ2-1; a weak D match, TRBD1 (6 bases). V lost 2 bases, J lost 10 bases, and 12 bases lay in between. The CDR3 has 13 residues. Germline V CDR1 and CDR2: SGHTA, FQGNSA. The CDR3, as DNA: TGTGCCAGCAGCTTAATGGGGGCAGGAGAGCAGTTCTTC. Protein: CASSLMGAGEQFF.

There are a few counts of this clonotype. This chain links TRBV2 with TRBJ2-2; maybe TRBD2 (5 bases). CDR1 is SNHLY, CDR2 FYNNEI, per germline. The CDR3 spans 13 residues. Deletions cut 7 bases from V and 3 bases from J, with 9 bases between. The CDR3 DNA reads as TGTGCCAGCACCGAGCGGCACACCGGGGAGCTGTTTTTT. Residues: CASTERHTGELFF.

The chain carries TRBV6-1 and TRBJ2-2; the match to TRBD1 covers 9 bases. Germline-derived CDR1 and CDR2 are MNHNS and SASEGT. Unmatched junction bases numbered 9, after V lost 6 bases and J lost 7 bases. This CDR3 comprises 15 residues. The CDR3 nucleotides are TGTGCCAGCAGCCAGGGACAGGGAAGTATCGGGGAGCTGTTTTTT. Translated, it gives CASSQGQGSIGELFF.

The chain combines TRBV10-1 with TRBJ2-7; TRBD1 might be the D (6 bases). V dropped 3 bases and J dropped 6 bases, with 15 bases sitting between them. From germline, CDR1 is WNHNN and CDR2 SYGVQD (reference sequence). The CDR3 contains 14 residues. The CDR3 region has the DNA TGCGCCAGCAGTGATGTGGGACATCTAGCCGAGCAGTACTTC. Its protein is CASSDVGHLAEQYF.